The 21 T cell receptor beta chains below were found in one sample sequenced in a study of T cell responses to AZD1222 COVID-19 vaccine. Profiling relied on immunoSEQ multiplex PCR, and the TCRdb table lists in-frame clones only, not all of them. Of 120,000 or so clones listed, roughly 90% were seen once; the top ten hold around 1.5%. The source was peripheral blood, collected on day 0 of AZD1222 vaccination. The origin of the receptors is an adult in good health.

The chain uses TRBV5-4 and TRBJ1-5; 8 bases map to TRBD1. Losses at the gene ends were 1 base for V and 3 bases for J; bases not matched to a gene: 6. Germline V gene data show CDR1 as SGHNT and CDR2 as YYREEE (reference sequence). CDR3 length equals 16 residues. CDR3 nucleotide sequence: TGTGCCAGCAGCTTGAGTAGGACAGGGTTCAATCAGCCCCAGCATTTT. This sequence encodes CASSLSRTGFNQPQHF. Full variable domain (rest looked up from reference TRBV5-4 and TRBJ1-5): ETGVTQSPTHLIKTRGQQVTLRCSSQSGHNTVSWYQQALGQGPQFIFQYYREEENGRGNFPPRFSGLQFPNYSSELNVNALELDDSALYLCASSLSRTGFNQPQHFGDGTRLSIL.

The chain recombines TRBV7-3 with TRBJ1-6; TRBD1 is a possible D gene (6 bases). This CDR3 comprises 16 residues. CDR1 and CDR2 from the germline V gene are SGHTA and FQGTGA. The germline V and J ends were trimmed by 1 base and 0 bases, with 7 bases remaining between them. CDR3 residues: CASSLIGGSYNSPLHF. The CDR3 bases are TGTGCCAGCAGCTTAATAGGGGGCTCCTATAATTCACCCCTCCACTTT.

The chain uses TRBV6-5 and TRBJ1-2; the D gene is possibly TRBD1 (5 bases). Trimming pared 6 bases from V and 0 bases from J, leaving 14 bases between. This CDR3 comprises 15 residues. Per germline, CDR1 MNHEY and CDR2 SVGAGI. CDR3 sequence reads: CASSPMAGSNYGYTF. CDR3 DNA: TGTGCCAGCAGCCCGATGGCAGGGTCTAACTATGGCTACACCTTC.

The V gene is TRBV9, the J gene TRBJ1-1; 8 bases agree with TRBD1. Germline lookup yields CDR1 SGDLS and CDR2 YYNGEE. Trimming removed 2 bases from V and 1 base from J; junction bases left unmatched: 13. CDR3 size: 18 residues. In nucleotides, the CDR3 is TGTGCCAGCAGCGTCGTCCCGGTTGGGGACAGGCCGAACACTGAAGCTTTCTTT. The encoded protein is CASSVVPVGDRPNTEAFF.

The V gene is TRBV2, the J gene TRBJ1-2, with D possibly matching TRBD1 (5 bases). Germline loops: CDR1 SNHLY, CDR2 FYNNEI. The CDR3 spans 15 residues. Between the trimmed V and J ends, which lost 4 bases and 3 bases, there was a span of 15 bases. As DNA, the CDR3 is TGTGCCAGCAGTGCTAACCGGGACGGAGACTATGGCTACACCTTC. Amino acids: CASSANRDGDYGYTF.

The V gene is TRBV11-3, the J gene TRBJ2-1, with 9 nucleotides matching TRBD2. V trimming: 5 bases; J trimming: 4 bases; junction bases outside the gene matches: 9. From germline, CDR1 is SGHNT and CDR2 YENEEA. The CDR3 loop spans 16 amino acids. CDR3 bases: TGTGCCAGCAGCCCGAGACTAGCGGCTTTTTACAATGAGCAGTTCTTC. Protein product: CASSPRLAAFYNEQFF.

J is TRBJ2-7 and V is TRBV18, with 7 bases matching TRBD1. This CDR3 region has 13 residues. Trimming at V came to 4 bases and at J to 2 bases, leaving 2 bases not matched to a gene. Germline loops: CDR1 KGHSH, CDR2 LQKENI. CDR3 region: CASSRGQTYEQYF. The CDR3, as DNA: TGTGCCAGCTCACGGGGACAGACCTACGAGCAGTACTTC.

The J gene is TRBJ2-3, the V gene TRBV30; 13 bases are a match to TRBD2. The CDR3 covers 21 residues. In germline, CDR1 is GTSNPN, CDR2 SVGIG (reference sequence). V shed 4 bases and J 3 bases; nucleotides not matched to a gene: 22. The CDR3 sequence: CAWIPGTSGIEGVVGTDTQYF. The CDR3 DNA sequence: TGTGCCTGGATCCCCGGGACTAGCGGGATAGAGGGGGTAGTCGGGACAGATACGCAGTATTTT.

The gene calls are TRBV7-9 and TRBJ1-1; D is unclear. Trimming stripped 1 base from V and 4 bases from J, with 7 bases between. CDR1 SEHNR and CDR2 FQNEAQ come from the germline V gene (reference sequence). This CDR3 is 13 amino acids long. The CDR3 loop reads CASSLVSGTEAFF. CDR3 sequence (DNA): TGTGCCAGCAGCTTAGTGTCGGGCACTGAAGCTTTCTTT.

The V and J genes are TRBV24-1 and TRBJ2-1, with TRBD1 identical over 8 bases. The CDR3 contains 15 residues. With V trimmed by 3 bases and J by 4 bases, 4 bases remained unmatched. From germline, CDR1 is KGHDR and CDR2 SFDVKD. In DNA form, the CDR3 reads TGTGCCACCAGTGATGAACAGGGGGGTTACAATGAGCAGTTCTTC. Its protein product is CATSDEQGGYNEQFF.

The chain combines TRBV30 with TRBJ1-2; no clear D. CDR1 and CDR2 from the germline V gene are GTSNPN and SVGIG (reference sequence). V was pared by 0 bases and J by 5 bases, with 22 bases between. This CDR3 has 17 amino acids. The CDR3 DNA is TGTGCCTGGAGTGTTGCTAGGAGAATACTTCCGAAATATGGCTACACCTTC. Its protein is CAWSVARRILPKYGYTF.

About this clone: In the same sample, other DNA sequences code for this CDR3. CDR3 amino acids: CASSLAGSYEQYF. The CDR3 DNA is TGTGCCAGCAGCTTAGCTGGGAGCTACGAGCAGTACTTC. The rearrangement uses TRBV7-9 and TRBJ2-7; a possible D gene is TRBD2 (5 bases). Germline CDR1 and CDR2: SEHNR and FQNEAQ (reference sequence). V lost 0 bases to trimming and J lost 3 bases, with 6 bases between them. The CDR3 sequence is 13 residues long.

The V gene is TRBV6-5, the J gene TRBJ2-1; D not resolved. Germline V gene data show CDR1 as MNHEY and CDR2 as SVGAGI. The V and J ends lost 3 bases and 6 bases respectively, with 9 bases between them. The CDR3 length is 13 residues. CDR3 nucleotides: TGTGCCAGCAGTTATGGACCCACCAATGAGCAGTTCTTC. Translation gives CASSYGPTNEQFF.

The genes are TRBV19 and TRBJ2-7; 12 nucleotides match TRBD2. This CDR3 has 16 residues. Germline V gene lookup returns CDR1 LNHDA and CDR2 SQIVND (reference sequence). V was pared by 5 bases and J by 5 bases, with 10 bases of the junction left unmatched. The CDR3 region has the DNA TGTGCCAGTAGTTATAGCAGACTAGCGGGAGACCACGAGCAGTACTTC. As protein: CASSYSRLAGDHEQYF. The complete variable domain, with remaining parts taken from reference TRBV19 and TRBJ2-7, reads DGGITQSPKYLFRKEGQNVTLSCEQNLNHDAMYWYRQDPGQGLRLIYYSQIVNDFQKGDIAEGYSVSREKKESFPLTVTSAQKNPTAFYLCASSYSRLAGDHEQYFGPGTRLTVT.

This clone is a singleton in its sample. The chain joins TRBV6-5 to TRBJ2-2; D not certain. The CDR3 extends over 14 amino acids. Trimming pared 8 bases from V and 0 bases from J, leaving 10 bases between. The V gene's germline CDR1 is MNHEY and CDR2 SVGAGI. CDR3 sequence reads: CASRGRSNTGELFF. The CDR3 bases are TGTGCCAGCCGAGGACGGTCGAACACCGGGGAGCTGTTTTTT.

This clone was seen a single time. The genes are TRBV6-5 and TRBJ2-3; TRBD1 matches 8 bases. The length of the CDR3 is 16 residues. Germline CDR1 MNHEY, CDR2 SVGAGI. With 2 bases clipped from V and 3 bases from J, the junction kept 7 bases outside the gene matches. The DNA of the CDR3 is TGTGCCAGCAGTTACGGAACAGGGGGTTCTACAGATACGCAGTATTTT. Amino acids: CASSYGTGGSTDTQYF.

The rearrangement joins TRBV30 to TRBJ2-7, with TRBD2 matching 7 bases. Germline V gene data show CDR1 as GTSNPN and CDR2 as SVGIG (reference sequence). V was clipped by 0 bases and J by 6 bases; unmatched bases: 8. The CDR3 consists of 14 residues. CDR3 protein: CAWSVGLVNGEQYF. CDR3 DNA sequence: TGTGCCTGGAGTGTAGGACTAGTAAATGGCGAGCAGTACTTC.

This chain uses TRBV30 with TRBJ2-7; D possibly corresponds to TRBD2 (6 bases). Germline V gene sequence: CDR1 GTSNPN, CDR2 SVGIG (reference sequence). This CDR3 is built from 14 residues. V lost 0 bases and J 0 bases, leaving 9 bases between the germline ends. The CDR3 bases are TGTGCCTGGAGTGTTGCGGGGACCTCCTACGAGCAGTACTTC. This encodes CAWSVAGTSYEQYF.

In DNA form, the CDR3 reads TGTGCCAGCAGTTTAATATCGACAGGGGACCCACGCGCTCTTAATGAGCAGTTCTTC. This gives the protein CASSLISTGDPRALNEQFF. V usage is TRBV27 and J usage is TRBJ2-1, with 8 positions matching TRBD1. The CDR3 consists of 19 residues. V lost 2 bases to trimming and J lost 7 bases; unmatched junction nucleotides: 19. Per the germline V gene, CDR1 is MNHEY and CDR2 is SMNVEV (reference sequence).

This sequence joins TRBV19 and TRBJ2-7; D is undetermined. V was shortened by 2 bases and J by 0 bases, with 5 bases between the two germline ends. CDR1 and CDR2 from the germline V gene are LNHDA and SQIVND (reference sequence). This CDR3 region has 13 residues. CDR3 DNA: TGTGCCAGTAGTATACCGGGCTCCTACGAGCAGTACTTC. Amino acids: CASSIPGSYEQYF.

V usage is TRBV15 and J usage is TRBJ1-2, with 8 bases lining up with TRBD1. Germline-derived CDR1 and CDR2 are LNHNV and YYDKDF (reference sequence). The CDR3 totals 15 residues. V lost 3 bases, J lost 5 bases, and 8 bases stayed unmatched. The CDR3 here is CATSRGDTGGYGYTF. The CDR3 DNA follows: TGTGCCACCAGCAGGGGCGATACAGGGGGTTATGGCTACACCTTC.